This T cell receptor (beta chain) derives from a study of blood T cell repertoires in COVID-19. Study-level information: In each case, the material was cDNA or gDNA derived from T cells, B-cell-depleted T cells, or PBMCs.

V gave up 3 bases and J gave up 7 bases, with 19 bases separating them. This CDR3 region has 16 residues. Germline V gene lookup returns CDR1 KGHDR and CDR2 SFDVKD. The protocol was immunoSEQ multiplex PCR, while the TCRdb copy is restricted to in-frame clones and leaves out a portion. This table holds about 190,000 clones, approximately 88% found once. This TCR derives from a woman in her 30s who had recovered from COVID-19. Sequenced: PBMCs or T cells enriched from blood (not recorded which). This chain uses TRBV24-1 with TRBJ2-3; D is perhaps TRBD2 (6 bases). CDR3 in amino acids: CATSDEGRSLRNTQYF. In DNA form, the CDR3 reads TGTGCCACCAGTGATGAAGGGAGGAGCCTTCGAAATACGCAGTATTTT.